The T cell receptor beta chain under discussion was sequenced for a study of blood T cell repertoires in COVID-19. Here immunoSEQ multiplex PCR was the method, and the copy in TCRdb shows in-frame clones only, minus some. The profile shows some 50,000 clones, about 84% of them singletons. V was trimmed by 0 bases and J by 8 bases, leaving 19 bases between them. CDR1 SNHLY and CDR2 FYNNEI come from the germline V gene. CDR3 length equals 16 residues. The V gene is TRBV2, the J gene TRBJ1-2; D remains ambiguous. The receptor was isolated from an older woman with acute or convalescent COVID-19. The sample consisted of peripheral blood. CDR3 sequence reads: CASSEALLDNSRGYTF. CDR3 DNA sequence: TGTGCCAGCAGTGAAGCGCTTCTTGATAACAGCCGCGGCTACACCTTC.